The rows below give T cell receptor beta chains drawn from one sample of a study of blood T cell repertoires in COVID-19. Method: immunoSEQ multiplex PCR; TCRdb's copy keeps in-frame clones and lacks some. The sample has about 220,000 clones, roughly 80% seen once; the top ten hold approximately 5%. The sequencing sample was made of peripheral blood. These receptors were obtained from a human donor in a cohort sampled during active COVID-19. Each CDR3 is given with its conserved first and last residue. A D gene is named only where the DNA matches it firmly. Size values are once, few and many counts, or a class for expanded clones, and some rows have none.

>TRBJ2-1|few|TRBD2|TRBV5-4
TGTGCCAGCAGCTCGGGACTAGCGGGTAATGAGCAGTTCTTC
CASSSGLAGNEQFF
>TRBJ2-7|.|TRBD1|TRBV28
TGTGCCAGCAGCCGACAGGGACCCTACGAGCAGTACTTC
CASSRQGPYEQYF
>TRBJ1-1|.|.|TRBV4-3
TGCGCCAGCAGCCAAGATCTAGCGAACACTGAAGCTTTCTTT
CASSQDLANTEAFF
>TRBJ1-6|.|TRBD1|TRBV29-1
TGCAGCGTTGAACTGGACAGGGTGAACTCACCCCTCCACTTT
CSVELDRVNSPLHF
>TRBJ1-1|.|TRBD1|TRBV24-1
TGTGCCACCAGTGACCCGTTTGGGACAGGGTTAGGATTCACTGAAGCTTTCTTT
CATSDPFGTGLGFTEAFF
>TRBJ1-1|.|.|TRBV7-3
TGTGCCAGCAGCTTAAAAGGGCCGCCAGGGTTATATACTGAAGCTTTCTTT
CASSLKGPPGLYTEAFF
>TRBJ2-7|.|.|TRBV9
TGTGCCAGCAGCGCCCCGGCAGCCAGCGGATCCTACGAGCAGTACTTC
CASSAPAASGSYEQYF
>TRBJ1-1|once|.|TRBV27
TGTGCCAGCAGTTTGAGGCTACTGAACACTGAAGCTTTCTTT
CASSLRLLNTEAFF
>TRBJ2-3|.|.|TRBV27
TGTGCCAGCAGTAAGAGTAGCGGCACAGATACGCAGTATTTT
CASSKSSGTDTQYF
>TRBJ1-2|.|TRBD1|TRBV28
TGTGCCAGCACCAGGGACAGCTATGGCTACACCTTC
CASTRDSYGYTF
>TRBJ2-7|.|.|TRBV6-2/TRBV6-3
TGTGCCAGCAGTGGGACTTCGAGTCGTTACGAGCAGTACTTC
CASSGTSSRYEQYF
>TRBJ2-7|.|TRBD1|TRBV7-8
TGTGCCAGCAGCTTAGCGCGGGGGACAGGGGGCTACGAGCAGTACTTC
CASSLARGTGGYEQYF
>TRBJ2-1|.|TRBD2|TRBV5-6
TGTGCCAGCAGCTTAGGTACCGGACTAGCGGGACCCAATGAGCAGTTCTTC
CASSLGTGLAGPNEQFF
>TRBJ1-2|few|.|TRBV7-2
TGTGCCAGCAGTCCAGGCAGGGGTAACTATGGCTACACCTTC
CASSPGRGNYGYTF
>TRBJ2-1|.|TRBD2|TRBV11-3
TGTGCCAGCAGCTTAGAGGGCGGGAGTAACCATGAGCAGTTCTTC
CASSLEGGSNHEQFF
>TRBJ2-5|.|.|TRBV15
TGTGCCACCAGCCCCTCGTACCGGGGTTCAGAGACCCAGTACTTC
CATSPSYRGSETQYF
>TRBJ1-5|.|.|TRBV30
TGTGCCTGGAGTTTAGCACCTAATCAGCCCCAGCATTTT
CAWSLAPNQPQHF
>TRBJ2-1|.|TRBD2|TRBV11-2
TGTGCCAGCAGCTTAGCGCCGGGACTAGCGGCCGGGGATGAGCAGTTCTTC
CASSLAPGLAAGDEQFF
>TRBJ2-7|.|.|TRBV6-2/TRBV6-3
TGTGCCAGCAGCCATAGCGGCTCCGAGCAGTACTTC
CASSHSGSEQYF
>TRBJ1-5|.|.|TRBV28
TGTGCCAGCAGTTTAATTTCACAGGGAGAGCAGCCCCAGCATTTT
CASSLISQGEQPQHF
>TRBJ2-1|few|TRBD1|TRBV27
TGTGCCAGCAGTCCCGGGACAGGGGTTGGGTACAATGAGCAGTTCTTC
CASSPGTGVGYNEQFF
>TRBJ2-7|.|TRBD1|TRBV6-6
TGTGCCAGACCGACAGGGACCTACGAGCAGTACTTC
CARPTGTYEQYF
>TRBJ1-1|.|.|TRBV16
TGTGCCAGCAGCCCCAATTTAGGAACAGGGTGGAACACTGAAGCTTTCTTT
CASSPNLGTGWNTEAFF
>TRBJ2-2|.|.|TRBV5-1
TGCGCCAGCAGCTTACTACTAGAGAACACCGGGGAGCTGTTTTTT
CASSLLLENTGELFF
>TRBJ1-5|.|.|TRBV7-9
TGTGCCAGCAGCCAAACATCCCAACATCAGCCCCAGCATTTT
CASSQTSQHQPQHF
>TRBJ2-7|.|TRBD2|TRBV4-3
TGCGCCAGCAGCCAAGATCTTCCCAGCGGGAGAAGGTACGAGCAGTACTTC
CASSQDLPSGRRYEQYF
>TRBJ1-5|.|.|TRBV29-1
.
CSVAPAGGYNQPQHF
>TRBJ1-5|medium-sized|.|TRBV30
TGTGCCTGGAAGCGGGGAGGGCCCGAGAATCAGCCCCAGCATTTT
CAWKRGGPENQPQHF
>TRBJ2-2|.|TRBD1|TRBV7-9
TGTGCCAGCAGCTTTATCTGGGACAGGGGGCGATCAGGGGAGCTGTTTTTT
CASSFIWDRGRSGELFF
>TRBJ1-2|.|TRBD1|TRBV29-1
TGCAGCGTTGAAGGGACAGGGGCTAACTATGGCTACACCTTC
CSVEGTGANYGYTF
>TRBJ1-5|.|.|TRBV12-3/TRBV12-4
TGTGCCAGCAGTTATGGGGGGCAGCCCCAGCATTTT
CASSYGGQPQHF
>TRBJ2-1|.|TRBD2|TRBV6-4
TGTGCCAGCAGTGAGCGGGAGGACTACAATGAGCAGTTCTTC
CASSEREDYNEQFF
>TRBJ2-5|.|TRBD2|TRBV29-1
TGCAGCGTTGATAGATCGGCGGGAGGCCAGACCCAGTACTTC
CSVDRSAGGQTQYF
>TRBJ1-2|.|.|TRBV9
TGTGCCAGCAGCGTATCAGGCCAGGCCAACTATGGCTACACCTTC
CASSVSGQANYGYTF
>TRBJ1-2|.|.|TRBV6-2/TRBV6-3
TGTGCCAGCAGTTTTCTTAACTATGGCTACACCTTC
CASSFLNYGYTF
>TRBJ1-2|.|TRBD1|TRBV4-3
TGCGCCAGCAGCCAAGGGGACAGGGGTTTTGGCTACACCTTC
CASSQGDRGFGYTF
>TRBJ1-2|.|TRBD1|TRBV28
TGTGCCAGCAGTCACCGCGGGACAGCCTTCCATGGCTACACCTTC
CASSHRGTAFHGYTF
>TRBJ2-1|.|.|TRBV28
TGTGCCAGCACCTTCCCCCCGGCGGCCTACAATGAGCAGTTCTTC
CASTFPPAAYNEQFF
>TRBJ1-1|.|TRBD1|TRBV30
TGTGCCTGGAGTCAGGGGGTTGAAGCTTTCTTT
CAWSQGVEAFF
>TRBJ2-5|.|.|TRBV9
TGTGCCAGCAGCGTAGCAGGGGGGGAGACCCAGTACTTC
CASSVAGGETQYF
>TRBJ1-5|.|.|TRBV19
TGTGCCAGTAGTATAGGTGTAACGGGGAATCAGCCCCAGCATTTT
CASSIGVTGNQPQHF
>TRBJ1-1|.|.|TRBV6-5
TGTGCCTCCGAAGGGGCGTTGAACACTGAAGCTTTCTTT
CASEGALNTEAFF
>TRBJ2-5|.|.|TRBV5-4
TGTGCCAGCAGCTTGGAACACGGGGAGACCCAGTACTTC
CASSLEHGETQYF
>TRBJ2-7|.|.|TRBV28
TGTGCCAGCAGTTTAGTCAGGGCCTCCTACGAGCAGTACTTC
CASSLVRASYEQYF
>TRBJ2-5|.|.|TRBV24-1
TGTGCCACCAGTGAGCCCCTTCGGGAGACCCAGTACTTC
CATSEPLRETQYF
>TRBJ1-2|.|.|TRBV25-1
TGTGCCAGCCAGGCCCCCGGCAGGTCGGCTAACTATGGCTACACCTTC
CASQAPGRSANYGYTF
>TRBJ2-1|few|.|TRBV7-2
TGTGCCAGCAGCCAGGGTTATGAGCAGTTCTTC
CASSQGYEQFF
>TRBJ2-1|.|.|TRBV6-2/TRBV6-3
TGTGCCAGCAGCCTCTACAGAGGGAATGAGCAGTTCTTC
CASSLYRGNEQFF
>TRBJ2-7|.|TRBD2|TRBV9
TGTGCCAGCAGCCCCGGGATAGCGGGGATCTACGAGCAGTACTTC
CASSPGIAGIYEQYF
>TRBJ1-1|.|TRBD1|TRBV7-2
TGTGCCAGCAGCTTATTTGACAGGGTGGGGACTGAAGCTTTCTTT
CASSLFDRVGTEAFF
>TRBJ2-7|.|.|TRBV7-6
TGTGCCAGCAGCTTCTTGGAGACAGGTTTAAGCGAGCAGTACTTC
CASSFLETGLSEQYF